This TCR beta chain emerged from a study of blood T cell repertoires in COVID-19. Study as a whole: PBMCs, B-cell-depleted T cells, or T cells provided the cDNA or gDNA that made up the material.

V shed 4 bases and J 6 bases; nucleotides not matched to a gene: 6. CDR3 length equals 15 residues. Germline V gene sequence: CDR1 SGHNT, CDR2 YYREEE (reference sequence). Using immunoSEQ multiplex PCR, the repertoire was profiled, and TCRdb retains in-frame clones only, with some absent. This table holds roughly 200,000 clones, approximately 89% found once. This clonotype was obtained from a man aged 40-49 years who had recovered from COVID-19. The material sequenced was PBMCs or T cells enriched from blood (not recorded which). The chain employs TRBV5-4 and TRBJ1-6, with TRBD1 matching 8 bases. The CDR3 bases are TGTGCCAGCAGCCTACCAGGGGGCTCTAATTCACCCCTCCACTTT. Translating it yields CASSLPGGSNSPLHF. Full variable domain (remainder filled in from reference TRBV5-4 and TRBJ1-6): ETGVTQSPTHLIKTRGQQVTLRCSSQSGHNTVSWYQQALGQGPQFIFQYYREEENGRGNFPPRFSGLQFPNYSSELNVNALELDDSALYLCASSLPGGSNSPLHFGNGTRLTVT.